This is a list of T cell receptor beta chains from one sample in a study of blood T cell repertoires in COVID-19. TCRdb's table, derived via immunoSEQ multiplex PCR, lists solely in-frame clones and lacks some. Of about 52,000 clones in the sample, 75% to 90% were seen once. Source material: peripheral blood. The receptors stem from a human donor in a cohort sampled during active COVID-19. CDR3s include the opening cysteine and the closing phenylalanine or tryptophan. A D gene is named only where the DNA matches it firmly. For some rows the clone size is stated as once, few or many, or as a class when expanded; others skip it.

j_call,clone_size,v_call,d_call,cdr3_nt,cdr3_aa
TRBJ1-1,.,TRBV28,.,TGTGCCAGCAGCCGTCTTTCTTCGCTTTTCGACTATCATGAAGCTTTCTTT,CASSRLSSLFDYHEAFF
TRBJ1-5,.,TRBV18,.,TGTGCCAGCTCACAAGGGTTTAAGGGGAACAGCGATCAGCCCCAGCATTTT,CASSQGFKGNSDQPQHF
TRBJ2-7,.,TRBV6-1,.,TGTGCCAGCAGTGAAGCAGCGGGCAGTTCCTACGAGCAGTACTTC,CASSEAAGSSYEQYF
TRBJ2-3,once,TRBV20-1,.,TGCAGTGCTAGTCTACAGGGCACAGATACGCAGTATTTT,CSASLQGTDTQYF
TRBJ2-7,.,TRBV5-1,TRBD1,TGCGCCAGCAGCGCCCGGACAGGGTCGACCTACGAGCAGTACTTC,CASSARTGSTYEQYF
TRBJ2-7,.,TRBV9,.,TGTGCCAGCAGCGCGAGATACGAGCAGTACTTC,CASSARYEQYF
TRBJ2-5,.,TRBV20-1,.,TGCAGTGCTACTAGCGACAGGGACCAGTACTTC,CSATSDRDQYF
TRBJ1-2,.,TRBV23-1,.,TGCGCCAGCAGTCAAGAGGAGGACTATGGCTACACCTTC,CASSQEEDYGYTF
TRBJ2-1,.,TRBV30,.,TGTGCCTGGGCACTGGGGCCTGAGCAGTTCTTC,CAWALGPEQFF
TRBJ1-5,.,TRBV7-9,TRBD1,TGTGCCAGCACAGACTCCGGGACAGGGGTGGCTCAGCCCCAGCATTTT,CASTDSGTGVAQPQHF
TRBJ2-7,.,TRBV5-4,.,TGTGCCAGCAGCTTAGGGACACCGTCCAACGAGCAGTACTTC,CASSLGTPSNEQYF
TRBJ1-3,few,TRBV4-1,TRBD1,TGCGCCAGCAGCCAACAGGGGGTAGACACCATATATTTT,CASSQQGVDTIYF
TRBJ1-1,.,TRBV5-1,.,TGCGCCAGCAGCCTTTACGGGTACACTGAAGCTTTCTTT,CASSLYGYTEAFF
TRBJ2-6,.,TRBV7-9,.,TGTGCCAGCAGCGGAAGGGGCAGGGCTGGGGCCAACGTCCTGACTTTC,CASSGRGRAGANVLTF
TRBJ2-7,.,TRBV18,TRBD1,TGTGCCAGCGCGACAGGGAGCTCCTACGAGCAGTACTTC,CASATGSSYEQYF
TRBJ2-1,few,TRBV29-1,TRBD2,TGCAGCGGCAGAGCGGGGGGGCGGAATGAGCAGTTCTTC,CSGRAGGRNEQFF
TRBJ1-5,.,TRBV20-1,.,TGCAGTGCTAGTCAAGGGGTCCGAAATCAGCCCCAGCATTTT,CSASQGVRNQPQHF
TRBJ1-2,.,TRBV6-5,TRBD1,TGTGCCAGCAGTTATGGCCCGGGACAGGGGTCGTTAGGCTACACCTTC,CASSYGPGQGSLGYTF
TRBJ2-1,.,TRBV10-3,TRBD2,TGTGCCACACAAATGGGACTAGCGTATGACTATGAGCAGTTCTTC,CATQMGLAYDYEQFF
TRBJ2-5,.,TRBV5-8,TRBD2,TGTGCCAGCAGCTCCAGACCGGGGACTAAGGAGACCCAGTACTTC,CASSSRPGTKETQYF
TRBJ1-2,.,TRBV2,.,TGTGCCAGCAGGATTGGGGCCAGGGGTTATGGCTACACCTTC,CASRIGARGYGYTF
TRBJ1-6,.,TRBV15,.,TGTGCCACCAGCAAAAGGAGCTCCTATAATTCACCCCTCCACTTT,CATSKRSSYNSPLHF
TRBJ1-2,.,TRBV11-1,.,TGTGCCAGCAGCCCAGGGGACTATGGCTACACCTTC,CASSPGDYGYTF
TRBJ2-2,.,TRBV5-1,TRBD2,TGCGCCAGCAGCTTGAGTCTAGCGGGAGCCGGGGAGCTGTTTTTT,CASSLSLAGAGELFF
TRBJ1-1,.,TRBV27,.,TGTGCCAGCAGTTGGGGGGGGAAGAACACTGAAGCTTTCTTT,CASSWGGKNTEAFF
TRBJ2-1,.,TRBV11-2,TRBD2,TGTGCCAGCAGGAGACTAGCGGGAGGGCCGGGGAATGAGCAGTTCTTC,CASRRLAGGPGNEQFF
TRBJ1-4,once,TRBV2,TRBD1,TGTGCCAGCAGGGAGGGGGCGAGTGAAAAACTGTTTTTT,CASREGASEKLFF
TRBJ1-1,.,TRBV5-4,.,TGTGCCAGCAGCTTGAAGACAGGTTTGGCCACTGAAGCTTTCTTT,CASSLKTGLATEAFF
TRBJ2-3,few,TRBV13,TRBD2,TGTGCCAGCAGCCCAGGGGCTAGCGGGCAGCGGGATACGCAGTATTTT,CASSPGASGQRDTQYF
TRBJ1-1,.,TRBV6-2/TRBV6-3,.,TGTGCCAGCAGTTACAGGGGAATGACTCCAAACACTGAAGCTTTCTTT,CASSYRGMTPNTEAFF
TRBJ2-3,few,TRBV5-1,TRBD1,TGCGCCAGCAAGAGACAGGGGGCAGATACGCAGTATTTT,CASKRQGADTQYF
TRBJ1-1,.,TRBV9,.,TGTGCCAGCAGCGTAGGAAAAGGAGGCACTGAAGCTTTCTTT,CASSVGKGGTEAFF
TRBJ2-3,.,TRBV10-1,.,TGCGCCAGCAGTGAGTCGTCGGGACTCCGCACAGATACGCAGTATTTT,CASSESSGLRTDTQYF
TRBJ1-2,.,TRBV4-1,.,TGCGCCAGCAGCCCCCTGACAGTAGGCTATGGCTACACCTTC,CASSPLTVGYGYTF
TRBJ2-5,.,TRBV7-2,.,TGTGCCAGCAGCTTAGGCGGAAACCAAGAGACCCAGTACTTC,CASSLGGNQETQYF
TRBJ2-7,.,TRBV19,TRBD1,TGTGCCAGTAGTGTGGGACAGGGGGCGACCTACGAGCAGTACTTC,CASSVGQGATYEQYF
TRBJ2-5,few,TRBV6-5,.,TGTGCCAGCAGTAATAACTGGAACCAGGGGGAGACCCAGTACTTC,CASSNNWNQGETQYF
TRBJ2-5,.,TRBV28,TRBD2,TGTGCCAGTGGGGGACTAGCGGGAGCTCAAGAGACCCAGTACTTC,CASGGLAGAQETQYF
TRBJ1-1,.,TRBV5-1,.,TGCGCCAGCAGCTTGGAGGCAGGGTTGAGTGTAGGAGCTGAAGCTTTCTTT,CASSLEAGLSVGAEAFF
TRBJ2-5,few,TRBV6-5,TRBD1,TGTGCCAGCAGTTACGACGGGACAGGCCTTGGGGAGACCCAGTACTTC,CASSYDGTGLGETQYF
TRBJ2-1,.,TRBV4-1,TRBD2,TGCGCCAGCAGCCCCGGGGGGAGGGTAGCGGGGGATGAGCAGTTCTTC,CASSPGGRVAGDEQFF
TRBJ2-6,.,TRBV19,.,TGTGCCAGTAGCACAACAGGCTCTGGGGCCAACGTCCTGACTTTC,CASSTTGSGANVLTF
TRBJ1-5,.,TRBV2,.,TGTGCCAGCAGTGAAGGATTAGCTAGCAATCAGCCCCAGCATTTT,CASSEGLASNQPQHF
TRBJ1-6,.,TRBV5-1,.,TGCGCCAGCAGCTTGGGGCCACGGGAGAATTCACCCCTCCACTTT,CASSLGPRENSPLHF
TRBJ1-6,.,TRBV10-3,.,TGTGCCATCAGAGGGACAAGGGATTCACCCCTCCACTTT,CAIRGTRDSPLHF
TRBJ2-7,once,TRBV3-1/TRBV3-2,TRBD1,TGTGCCAGCAGCCAAGATAACAGGGGATACGAGCAGTACTTC,CASSQDNRGYEQYF
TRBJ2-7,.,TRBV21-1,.,TGTGCCAGCACCGGACAGGGGGTTACCTACGAGCAGTACTTC,CASTGQGVTYEQYF
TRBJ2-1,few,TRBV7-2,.,TGTGCCAGCAGCTTTACGAGCCCGGGAGAGCAGTTCTTC,CASSFTSPGEQFF
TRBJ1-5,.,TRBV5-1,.,TGCGCCAGCAGCGTGGGTCTAGATCAGCCCCAGCATTTT,CASSVGLDQPQHF
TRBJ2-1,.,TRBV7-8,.,TGTGCCAGCAGCGGGGCTAGTTACAATGAGCAGTTCTTC,CASSGASYNEQFF
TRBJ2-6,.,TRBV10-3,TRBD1,TGTGCCATCAGGGCCGGGACAGGCGCTTTGTCTGGGGCCAACGTCCTGACTTTC,CAIRAGTGALSGANVLTF
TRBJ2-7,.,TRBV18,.,TGTGCCAGCTCACTAGGACAGGGGGTAGCAGCGGGAGGCTACGAGCAGTACTTC,CASSLGQGVAAGGYEQYF
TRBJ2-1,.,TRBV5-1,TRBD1,TGCGCCAGCAGCCCAGGACAGGCTGACATCAATGAGCAGTTCTTC,CASSPGQADINEQFF
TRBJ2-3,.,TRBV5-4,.,TGTGCCAGCGGGGAGACTAGAACTAGCACAGATACGCAGTATTTT,CASGETRTSTDTQYF
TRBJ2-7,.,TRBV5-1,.,TGCGCCAGCAGCTTGGCCGGGCAGGGCGACGAGCAGTACTTC,CASSLAGQGDEQYF
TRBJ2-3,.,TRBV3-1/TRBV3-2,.,TGTGCCAGCAGCCAAGGGACTAGCACAGATACGCAGTATTTT,CASSQGTSTDTQYF
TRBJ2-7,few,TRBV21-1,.,TGTGCCAGCAGCAGGGACAAGGATCGTCCTGCTCAACCCGAGTACTCCTACGAGCAGTACTTC,CASSRDKDRPAQPEYSYEQYF
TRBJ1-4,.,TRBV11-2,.,TGTGCCAGCAGCTTAGGAGCTAATGAAAAACTGTTTTTT,CASSLGANEKLFF